This TCR beta chain was documented in a study of blood T cell repertoires in COVID-19. For the study at large: Samples came from the United States, Italy and Spain, spanning acute and convalescent COVID-19. The analysed material was cDNA or gDNA that came from T cells, B-cell-depleted T cells, or PBMCs.

Recruited during active infection, patients (from Seattle) were subsequently followed longitudinally. With 4 bases clipped from V and 5 bases from J, the junction kept 4 bases outside the gene matches. The CDR3 loop spans 13 amino acids. Per the germline V gene, CDR1 is SGHTA and CDR2 is FQGTGA. Original handling: Estimation of nucleated cell counts was performed using reference gene primer amplification. Profiled with immunoSEQ multiplex PCR; TCRdb holds only in-frame clones, not every one. Clonal size and the V and J genes are those of that table, whereas D and trimming came from the DNA. The profile covers 70,000 or so clones, with approximately 84% appearing a single time and around 13% taken by the ten largest. This clone was recorded once.

V and J are TRBV7-3 and TRBJ1-1; 7 bases map to TRBD1. The specimen was peripheral blood. The TCR comes from a man aged 45-65 years with COVID-19, enrolled during active disease. The CDR3 coding sequence is TGTGCCAGCAGCTCTCTACAGGGGACTGAAGCTTTCTTT. The encoded protein is CASSSLQGTEAFF.